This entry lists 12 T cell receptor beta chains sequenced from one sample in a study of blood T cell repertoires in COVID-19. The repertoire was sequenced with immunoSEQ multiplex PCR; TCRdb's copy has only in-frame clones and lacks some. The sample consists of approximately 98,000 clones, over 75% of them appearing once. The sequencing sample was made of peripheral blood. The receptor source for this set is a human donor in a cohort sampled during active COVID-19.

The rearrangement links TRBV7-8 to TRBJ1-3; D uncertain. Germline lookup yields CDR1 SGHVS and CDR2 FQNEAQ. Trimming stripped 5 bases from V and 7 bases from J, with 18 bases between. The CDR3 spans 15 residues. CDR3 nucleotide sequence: TGTGCCAGCAGCCTAGAGCCAGGTGGATGGAACACCATATATTTT. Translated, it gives CASSLEPGGWNTIYF.

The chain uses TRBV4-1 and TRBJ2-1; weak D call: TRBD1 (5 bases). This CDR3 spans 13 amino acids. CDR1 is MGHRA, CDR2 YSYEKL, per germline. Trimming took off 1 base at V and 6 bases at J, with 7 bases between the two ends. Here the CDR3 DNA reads TGCGCCAGCAGCCAAGCCCAGGGCAATGAGCAGTTCTTC. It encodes CASSQAQGNEQFF.

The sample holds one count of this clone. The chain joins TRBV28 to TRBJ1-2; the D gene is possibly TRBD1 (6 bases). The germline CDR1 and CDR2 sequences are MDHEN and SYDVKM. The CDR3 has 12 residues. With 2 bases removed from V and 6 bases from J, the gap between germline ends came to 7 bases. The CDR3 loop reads CASSLQGHGYTF. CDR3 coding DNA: TGTGCCAGCAGTTTACAGGGGCATGGCTACACCTTC.

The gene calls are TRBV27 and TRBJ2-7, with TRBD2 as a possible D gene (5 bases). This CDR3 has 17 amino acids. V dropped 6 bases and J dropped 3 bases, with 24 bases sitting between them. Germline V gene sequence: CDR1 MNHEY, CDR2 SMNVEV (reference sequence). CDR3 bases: TGTGCCAGCAGCCCCGGGTGGGGAGTGGGCAGCGACTACGAGCAGTACTTC. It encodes CASSPGWGVGSDYEQYF.

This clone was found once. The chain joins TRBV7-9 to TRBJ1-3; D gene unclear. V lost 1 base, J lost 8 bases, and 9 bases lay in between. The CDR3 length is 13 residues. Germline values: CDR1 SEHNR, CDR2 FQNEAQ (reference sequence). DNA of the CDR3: TGTGCCAGCAGCTTAGTCTCCTCAGACACCATATATTTT. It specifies CASSLVSSDTIYF.

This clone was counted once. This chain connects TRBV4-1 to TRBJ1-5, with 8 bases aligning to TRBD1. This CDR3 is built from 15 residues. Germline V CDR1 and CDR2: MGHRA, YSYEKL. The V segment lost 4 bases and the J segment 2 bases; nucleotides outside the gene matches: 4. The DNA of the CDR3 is TGCGCCAGCAGCCTCGGACAGGGTGGCAATCAGCCCCAGCATTTT. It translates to CASSLGQGGNQPQHF.

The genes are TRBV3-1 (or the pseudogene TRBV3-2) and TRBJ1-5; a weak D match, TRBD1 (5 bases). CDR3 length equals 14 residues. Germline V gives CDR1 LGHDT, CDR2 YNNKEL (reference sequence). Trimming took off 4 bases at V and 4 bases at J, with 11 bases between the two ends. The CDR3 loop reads CASSPDTRNQPQHF. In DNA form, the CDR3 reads TGTGCCAGCAGCCCGGACACTCGTAATCAGCCCCAGCATTTT.

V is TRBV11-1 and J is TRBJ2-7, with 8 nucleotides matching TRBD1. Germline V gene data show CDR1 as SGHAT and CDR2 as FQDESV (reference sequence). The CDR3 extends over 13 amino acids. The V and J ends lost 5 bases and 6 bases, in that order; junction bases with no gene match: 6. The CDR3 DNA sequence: TGTGCCAGCAGCGTCACAGGGGGAGGCGAGCAGTACTTC. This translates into CASSVTGGGEQYF.

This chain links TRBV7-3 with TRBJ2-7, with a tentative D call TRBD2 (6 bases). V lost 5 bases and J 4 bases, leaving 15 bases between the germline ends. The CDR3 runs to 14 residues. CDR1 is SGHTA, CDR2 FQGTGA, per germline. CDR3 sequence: CASSAGRGWYEQYF. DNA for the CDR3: TGTGCCAGCAGCGCCGGGCGGGGTTGGTACGAGCAGTACTTC.

DNA of the CDR3: TGTGCCAGCAGTTACGGCGGGGGAGAGACCCAGTACTTC. It encodes CASSYGGGETQYF. This rearrangement joins TRBV6-5 to TRBJ2-5, with 7 bases fitting TRBD2. The trim removed 2 bases at V and 4 bases at J, leaving 1 base unmatched. The CDR3 loop spans 13 amino acids. Germline CDR1 and CDR2: MNHEY and SVGAGI.

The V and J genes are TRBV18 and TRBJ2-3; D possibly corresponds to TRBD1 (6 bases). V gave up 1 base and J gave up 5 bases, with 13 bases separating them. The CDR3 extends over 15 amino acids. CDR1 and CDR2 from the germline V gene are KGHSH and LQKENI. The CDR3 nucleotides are TGTGCCAGCTCACCACTTGGACAGCAGGGAGATACGCAGTATTTT. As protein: CASSPLGQQGDTQYF.

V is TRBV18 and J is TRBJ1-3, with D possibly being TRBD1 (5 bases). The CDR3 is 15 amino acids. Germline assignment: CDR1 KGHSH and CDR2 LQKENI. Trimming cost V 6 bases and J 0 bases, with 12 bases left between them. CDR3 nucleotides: TGTGCCAGCTCCGGGACTCCCTTCTCTGGAAACACCATATATTTT. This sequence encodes CASSGTPFSGNTIYF.